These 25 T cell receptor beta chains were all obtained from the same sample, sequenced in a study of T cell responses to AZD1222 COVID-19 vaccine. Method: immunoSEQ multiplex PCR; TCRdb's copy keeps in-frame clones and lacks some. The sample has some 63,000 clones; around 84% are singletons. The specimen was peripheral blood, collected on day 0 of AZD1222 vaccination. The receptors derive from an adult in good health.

The CDR3 is CASRRGGVVTDTQYF. The CDR3 nucleotides are TGTGCCAGCAGACGCGGGGGAGTGGTCACAGATACGCAGTATTTT. The chain couples TRBV11-2 to TRBJ2-3, with 7 nucleotides matching TRBD2. The J segment lost 2 bases and the V segment lost 6 bases, leaving 8 bases of the junction unmatched. The CDR3 is 15 amino acids. CDR1 SGHAT and CDR2 FQNNGV come from the germline V gene.

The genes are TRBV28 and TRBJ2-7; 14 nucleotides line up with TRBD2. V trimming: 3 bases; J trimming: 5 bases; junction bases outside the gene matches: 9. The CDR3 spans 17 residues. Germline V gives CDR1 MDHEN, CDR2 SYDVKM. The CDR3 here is CASSFLGPGLAGDEQYF. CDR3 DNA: TGTGCCAGCAGTTTTTTGGGTCCGGGACTAGCGGGAGACGAGCAGTACTTC.

The chain's CDR3 is CASSRRTYFRTSGSYEQYF. CDR3 DNA sequence: TGTGCCAGCAGTCGACGGACATACTTTCGGACTAGCGGCTCCTACGAGCAGTACTTC. V gene TRBV28 combines with J gene TRBJ2-7, with 10 bases identical to TRBD2. The CDR3 sequence is 19 residues long. J was trimmed by 0 bases and V by 5 bases; bases with no gene match: 16. Per the germline V gene, CDR1 is MDHEN and CDR2 is SYDVKM.

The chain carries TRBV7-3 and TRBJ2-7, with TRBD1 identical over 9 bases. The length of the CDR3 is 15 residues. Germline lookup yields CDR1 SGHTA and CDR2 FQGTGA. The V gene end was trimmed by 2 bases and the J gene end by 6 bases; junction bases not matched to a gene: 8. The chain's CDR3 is CASSLYPGQGTEQYF. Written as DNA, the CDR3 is TGTGCCAGCAGCTTATACCCGGGACAGGGTACCGAGCAGTACTTC. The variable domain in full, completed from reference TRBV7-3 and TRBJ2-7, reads GAGVSQTPSNKVTEKGKYVELRCDPISGHTALYWYRQSLGQGPEFLIYFQGTGAADDSGLPNDRFFAVRPEGSVSTLKIQRTERGDSAVYLCASSLYPGQGTEQYFGPGTRLTVT.

The CDR3 bases are TGTGCCAGCAGCTTGAGTCAGGGGGGTTCCTACGAGCAGTACTTC. Translation: CASSLSQGGSYEQYF. The rearrangement uses TRBV5-6 and TRBJ2-7; a weak D match, TRBD1 (7 bases). CDR1 and CDR2 (germline): SGHDT, YYEEEE. The V and J ends lost 1 base and 1 base respectively, with 12 bases between them. The CDR3 consists of 15 residues.

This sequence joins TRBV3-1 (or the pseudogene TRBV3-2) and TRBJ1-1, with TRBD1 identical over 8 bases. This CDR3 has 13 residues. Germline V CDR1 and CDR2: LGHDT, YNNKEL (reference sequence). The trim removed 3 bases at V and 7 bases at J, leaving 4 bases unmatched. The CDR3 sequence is CASSHTDRDEAFF. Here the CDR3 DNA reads TGTGCCAGCAGCCACACGGACAGGGATGAAGCTTTCTTT.

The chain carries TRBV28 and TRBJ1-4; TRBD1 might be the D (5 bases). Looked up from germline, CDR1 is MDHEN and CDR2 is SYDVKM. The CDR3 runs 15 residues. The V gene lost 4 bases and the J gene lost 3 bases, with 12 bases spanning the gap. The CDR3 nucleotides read TGTGCCAGCAGTTCCCAGGGAACCTCTAATGAAAAACTGTTTTTT. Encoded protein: CASSSQGTSNEKLFF.

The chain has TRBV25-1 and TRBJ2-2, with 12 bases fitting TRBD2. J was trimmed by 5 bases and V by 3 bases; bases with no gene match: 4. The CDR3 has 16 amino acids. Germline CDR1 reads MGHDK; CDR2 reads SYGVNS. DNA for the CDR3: TGTGCCAGCAGTGATCCTAGCGGGAGGGGAACCGGGGAGCTGTTTTTT. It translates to CASSDPSGRGTGELFF.

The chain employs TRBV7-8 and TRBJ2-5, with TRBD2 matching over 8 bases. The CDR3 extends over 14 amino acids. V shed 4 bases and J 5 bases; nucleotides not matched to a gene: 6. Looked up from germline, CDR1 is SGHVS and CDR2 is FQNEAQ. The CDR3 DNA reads TGTGCCAGCAGCTCAGGACTAGCCCAGGAGACCCAGTACTTC. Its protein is CASSSGLAQETQYF.

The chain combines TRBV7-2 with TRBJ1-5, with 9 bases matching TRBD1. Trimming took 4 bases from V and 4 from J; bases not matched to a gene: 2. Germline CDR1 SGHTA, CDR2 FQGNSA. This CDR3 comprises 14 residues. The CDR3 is CASSYDRGNQPQHF. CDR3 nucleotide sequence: TGTGCCAGCAGCTACGACAGGGGGAATCAGCCCCAGCATTTT. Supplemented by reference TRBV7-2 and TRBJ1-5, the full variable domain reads GAGVSQSPSNKVTEKGKDVELRCDPISGHTALYWYRQSLGQGLEFLIYFQGNSAPDKSGLPSDRFSAERTGGSVSTLTIQRTQQEDSAVYLCASSYDRGNQPQHFGDGTRLSIL.

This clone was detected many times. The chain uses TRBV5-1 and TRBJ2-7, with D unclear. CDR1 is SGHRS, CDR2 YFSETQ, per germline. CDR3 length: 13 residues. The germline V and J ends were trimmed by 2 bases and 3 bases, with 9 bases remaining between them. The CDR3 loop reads CASSFTRSYEQYV. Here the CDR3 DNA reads TGCGCCAGCAGCTTTACTCGTAGCTACGAGCAGTACGTC.

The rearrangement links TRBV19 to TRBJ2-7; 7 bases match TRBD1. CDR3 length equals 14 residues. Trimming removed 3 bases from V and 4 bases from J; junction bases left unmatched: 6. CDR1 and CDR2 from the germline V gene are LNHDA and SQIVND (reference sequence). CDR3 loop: CASSMGQNLYEQYF. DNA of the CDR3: TGTGCCAGTAGTATGGGACAGAATCTTTACGAGCAGTACTTC.

The CDR3, as DNA: TGTGCCAGCAGTTTAGGGGGAAGGGATACGCAGTATTTT. This codes for CASSLGGRDTQYF. The J gene is TRBJ2-3, the V gene TRBV28, with D perhaps matching TRBD1 or TRBD2 (5 bases each). The CDR3 is 13 amino acids. Trimming took off 2 bases at V and 6 bases at J, with 9 bases between the two ends. Germline V gene data show CDR1 as MDHEN and CDR2 as SYDVKM.

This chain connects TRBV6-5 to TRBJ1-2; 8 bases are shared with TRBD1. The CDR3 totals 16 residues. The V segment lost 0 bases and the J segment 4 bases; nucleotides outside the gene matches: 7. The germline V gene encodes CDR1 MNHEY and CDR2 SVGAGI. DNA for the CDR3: TGTGCCAGCAGTTACTCTCGGGCAGGGGGCGTCTATGGCTACACCTTC. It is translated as CASSYSRAGGVYGYTF.

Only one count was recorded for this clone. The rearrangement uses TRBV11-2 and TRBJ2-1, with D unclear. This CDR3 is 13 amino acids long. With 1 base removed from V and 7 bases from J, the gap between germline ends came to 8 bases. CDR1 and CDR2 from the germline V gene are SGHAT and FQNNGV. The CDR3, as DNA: TGTGCCAGCAGCTTAGGTCGAGTGAATGAGCAGTTCTTC. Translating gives CASSLGRVNEQFF.

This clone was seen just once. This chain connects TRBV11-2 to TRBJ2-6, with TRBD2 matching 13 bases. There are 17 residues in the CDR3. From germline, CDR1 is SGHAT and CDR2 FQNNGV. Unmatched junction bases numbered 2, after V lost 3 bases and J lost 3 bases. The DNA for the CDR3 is TGTGCCAGCAGCTTTGGACTAGCGGGAGATGGGGCCAACGTCCTGACTTTC. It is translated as CASSFGLAGDGANVLTF.

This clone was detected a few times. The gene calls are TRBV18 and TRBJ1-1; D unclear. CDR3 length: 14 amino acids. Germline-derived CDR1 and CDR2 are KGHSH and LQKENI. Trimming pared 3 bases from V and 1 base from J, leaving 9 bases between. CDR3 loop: CASSPVGENTEAFF. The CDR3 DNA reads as TGTGCCAGCTCACCCGTCGGGGAGAACACTGAAGCTTTCTTT.

CDR3 region: CASSPGAQNRVEAFF. The CDR3 DNA reads TGTGCCAGCAGCCCCGGAGCCCAGAACAGGGTTGAAGCTTTCTTT. This chain joins TRBV5-4 and TRBJ1-1; perhaps TRBD1 as D (6 bases). Germline assignment: CDR1 SGHNT and CDR2 YYREEE (reference sequence). This CDR3 is built from 15 residues. Trimming cost V 4 bases and J 7 bases, with 20 bases left between them.

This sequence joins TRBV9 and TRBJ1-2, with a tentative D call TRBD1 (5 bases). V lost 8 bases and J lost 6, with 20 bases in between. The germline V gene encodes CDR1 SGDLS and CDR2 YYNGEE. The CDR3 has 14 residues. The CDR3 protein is CASPKDGGSDGYTF. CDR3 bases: TGTGCCAGTCCAAAAGACGGGGGGAGCGATGGCTACACCTTC.

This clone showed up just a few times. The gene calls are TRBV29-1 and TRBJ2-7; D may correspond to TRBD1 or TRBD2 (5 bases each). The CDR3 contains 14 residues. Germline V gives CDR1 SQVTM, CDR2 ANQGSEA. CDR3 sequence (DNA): TGCAGTGCTATTCCGGGACGGAGCTCCTACGAGCAGTACTTC. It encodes CSAIPGRSSYEQYF.

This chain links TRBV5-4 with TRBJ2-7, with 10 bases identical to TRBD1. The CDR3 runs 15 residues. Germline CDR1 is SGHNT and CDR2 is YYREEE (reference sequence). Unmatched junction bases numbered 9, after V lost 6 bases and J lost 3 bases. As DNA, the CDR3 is TGTGCCAGCAATACGGGGACAGGGGCTTTCTACGAGCAGTACTTC. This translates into CASNTGTGAFYEQYF.

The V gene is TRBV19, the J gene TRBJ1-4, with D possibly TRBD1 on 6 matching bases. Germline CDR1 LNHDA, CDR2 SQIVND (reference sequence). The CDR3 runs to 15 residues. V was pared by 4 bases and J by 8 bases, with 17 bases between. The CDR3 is CASSTLDSPREKLFF. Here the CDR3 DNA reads TGTGCCAGTAGTACTCTGGACAGCCCTCGAGAAAAACTGTTTTTT.

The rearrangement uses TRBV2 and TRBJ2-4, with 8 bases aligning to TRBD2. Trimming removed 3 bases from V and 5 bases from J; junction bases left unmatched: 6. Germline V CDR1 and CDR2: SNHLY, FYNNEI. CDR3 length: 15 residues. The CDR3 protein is CASSDRAGAQNIQYF. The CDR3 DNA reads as TGTGCCAGCAGTGATAGAGCGGGAGCGCAAAACATTCAGTACTTC.

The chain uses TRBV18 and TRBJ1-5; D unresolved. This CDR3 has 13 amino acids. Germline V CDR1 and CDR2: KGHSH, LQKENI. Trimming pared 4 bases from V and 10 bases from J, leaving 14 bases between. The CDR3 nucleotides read TGTGCCAGCTCACGGGGATTGGAGGAACCCCAGCATTTT. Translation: CASSRGLEEPQHF.

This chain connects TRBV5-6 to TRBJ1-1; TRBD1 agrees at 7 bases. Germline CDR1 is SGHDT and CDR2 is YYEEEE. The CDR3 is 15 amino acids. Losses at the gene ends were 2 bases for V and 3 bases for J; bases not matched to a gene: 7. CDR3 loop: CASSLLYRGDTEAFF. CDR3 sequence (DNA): TGTGCCAGCAGCTTATTGTACAGGGGTGACACTGAAGCTTTCTTT.